The 19 T cell receptor beta chains presented below share a single source sample, sequenced in a study of long-term antiretroviral therapy in people with HIV (dated by TCRdb to between 2021 and 2023). The immunoSEQ hsTCRB v3.0 assay was used at survey level resolution for TRB variable region sequencing. Imported from immuneACCESS, the table was reduced by TCRdb to in-frame sequences with V and J called. These copies leave out some clones; in studies compared against another copy, an unresolved V gene accounts for under half, and the cause of the remainder is not known. This sample lists about 19,000 clones; roughly 86% were detected once. The ten largest clones take up more than 9% of the sample. Sequenced here: unsorted PBMCs, sampled 0.5 years after starting antiretroviral therapy. These receptors originate from a man between 40 and 49 years old with HIV.

The chain combines TRBV6-6 with TRBJ2-1; 14 bases fit TRBD2. CDR1 MNHNY and CDR2 SVGAGI come from the germline V gene (reference sequence). The CDR3 contains 15 residues. The trim removed 5 bases at V and 6 bases at J, leaving 3 bases unmatched. The CDR3 sequence is CASSGTSGRSNEQFF. Written as DNA, the CDR3 is TGTGCCAGCAGTGGGACTAGCGGGAGAAGCAATGAGCAGTTCTTC.

The genes are TRBV11-2 and TRBJ1-1, with 8 bases fitting TRBD1. CDR1 is SGHAT, CDR2 FQNNGV, per germline. V lost 5 bases to trimming and J lost 4 bases; unmatched junction nucleotides: 6. The CDR3 length is 14 residues. The CDR3, as DNA: TGTGCCAGCAGCGCGACAGGGGCGGGCACTGAAGCTTTCTTT. It is translated as CASSATGAGTEAFF.

The CDR3 is CASSTSLTGNYGYTF. The CDR3 bases are TGTGCCAGCAGCACCTCATTAACAGGGAACTATGGCTACACCTTC. The chain employs TRBV9 and TRBJ1-2, with D possibly being TRBD1 (6 bases). This CDR3 is built from 15 residues. Deletions cut 4 bases from V and 2 bases from J, with 15 bases between. The germline CDR1 and CDR2 sequences are SGDLS and YYNGEE.

This clone occurred once. The chain recombines TRBV18 with TRBJ2-3; D may correspond to TRBD1 or TRBD2 (5 bases each). V gave up 6 bases and J gave up 5 bases, with 21 bases separating them. CDR3 length: 16 residues. The V gene's germline CDR1 is KGHSH and CDR2 LQKENI. The CDR3 loop reads CASSPWDVMYGDTQYF. In nucleotides, the CDR3 is TGTGCCAGCTCCCCCTGGGACGTCATGTATGGAGATACGCAGTATTTT.

The chain joins TRBV2 to TRBJ1-3; D is ambiguous. The CDR3 has 15 residues. Trimming removed 6 bases from V and 0 bases from J, with 12 bases in between. Germline CDR1 SNHLY, CDR2 FYNNEI. CDR3 residues: CASSLTRNSGNTIYF. The CDR3 coding sequence is TGTGCCAGCAGCCTAACACGAAACTCTGGAAACACCATATATTTT.

The CDR3 DNA follows: TGTGCCAGCAGCTTAGCGCCCTCCTTTGGGGGACTAGCGGGAGCAAGGCAGTACTTC. It specifies CASSLAPSFGGLAGARQYF. The chain couples TRBV7-9 to TRBJ2-7, with 14 bases lining up with TRBD2. CDR1 and CDR2 (germline): SEHNR, FQNEAQ (reference sequence). V shed 0 bases and J 9 bases; nucleotides not matched to a gene: 16. CDR3 length: 19 amino acids.

The chain combines TRBV6-5 with TRBJ2-7; 7 bases match TRBD1. Germline V gives CDR1 MNHEY, CDR2 SVGAGI. The CDR3 sequence is 13 residues long. V lost 5 bases to trimming and J lost 3 bases; unmatched junction nucleotides: 4. Written as DNA, the CDR3 is TGTGCCAGCAGTGGGACAGCGATCTACGAGCAGTACTTC. Its translation is CASSGTAIYEQYF.

The chain recombines TRBV18 with TRBJ2-3, with TRBD2 identical over 10 bases. Germline CDR1 reads KGHSH; CDR2 reads LQKENI. V gave up 6 bases and J gave up 3 bases; unmatched junction bases: 9. The CDR3 runs 16 residues. The CDR3 coding sequence is TGTGCCAGCTCCCCTTTAGCGGGAGGATTGACAGATACGCAGTATTTT. It encodes CASSPLAGGLTDTQYF.

The CDR3 bases are TGTGCTAGTGCCACAATGGGCTCGGAGACCCAGTACTTC. Translation gives CASATMGSETQYF. The V call is TRBV12-5, the J call TRBJ2-5; D not certain. The V and J ends lost 7 bases and 5 bases respectively, with 14 bases between them. The CDR3 totals 13 residues. CDR1 is LGHNT, CDR2 FRNRAP, per germline.

The chain uses TRBV4-1 and TRBJ2-7; 11 nucleotides match TRBD2. Germline CDR1 is MGHRA and CDR2 is YSYEKL. V gave up 1 base and J gave up 3 bases; unmatched junction bases: 8. This CDR3 spans 17 amino acids. The CDR3: CASSQAYSGGGIYEQYF. The CDR3 DNA is TGCGCCAGCAGCCAAGCTTATAGCGGGGGGGGAATCTACGAGCAGTACTTC.

J is TRBJ1-2 and V is TRBV25-1; weak D call: TRBD1 (5 bases). The germline V and J ends were trimmed by 4 bases and 5 bases, with 11 bases remaining between them. CDR3 length equals 13 residues. Germline-derived CDR1 and CDR2 are MGHDK and SYGVNS. The DNA of the CDR3 is TGTGCCAGCAGTGGGGGGAAGGTATATGGCTACACCTTC. Encoded protein: CASSGGKVYGYTF.

The chain recombines TRBV4-3 with TRBJ2-7, with TRBD2 matching 8 bases. CDR1 LGHNA and CDR2 YSLEER come from the germline V gene. After removal of 0 bases from V and 3 bases from J, the junction contained 13 bases not matched to a gene. CDR3 length: 18 amino acids. CDR3 sequence (DNA): TGCGCCAGCAGCCAAGATGTCGCGGGAGGCCCAAATATCTACGAGCAGTACTTC. It is translated as CASSQDVAGGPNIYEQYF.

The chain combines TRBV7-9 with TRBJ1-1; the D is unclear. V gave up 7 bases and J gave up 2 bases, with 11 bases separating them. Germline CDR1 and CDR2: SEHNR and FQNEAQ (reference sequence). CDR3 length: 13 amino acids. CDR3 bases: TGTGCCAGCACGTTCGAGGGAAACACTGAAGCTTTCTTT. This gives the protein CASTFEGNTEAFF. Variable domain in full (rest from reference TRBV7-9 and TRBJ1-1): DTGVSQNPRHKITKRGQNVTFRCDPISEHNRLYWYRQTLGQGPEFLTYFQNEAQLEKSRLLSDRFSAERPKGSFSTLEIQRTEQGDSAMYLCASTFEGNTEAFFGQGTRLTVV.

The V call is TRBV7-9, the J call TRBJ1-1, with D uncertain. Between the trimmed V and J ends, which lost 1 base and 0 bases, there was a span of 9 bases. Germline V gives CDR1 SEHNR, CDR2 FQNEAQ (reference sequence). CDR3 length equals 15 residues. CDR3 sequence: CASSLEERLNTEAFF. CDR3 nucleotides: TGTGCCAGCAGCTTAGAGGAGCGCCTGAACACTGAAGCTTTCTTT.

This clone was seen a handful of times. The chain couples TRBV7-2 to TRBJ1-5; TRBD1 is a possible D gene (5 bases). The ends were cut back, 3 bases at V and 6 bases at J, with 6 bases in the middle. CDR1 SGHTA and CDR2 FQGNSA come from the germline V gene. This CDR3 region has 12 residues. The CDR3 region is CASSFRGQPQHF. In DNA form, the CDR3 reads TGTGCCAGCAGCTTTAGGGGTCAGCCCCAGCATTTT. The full variable domain, completed using reference TRBV7-2 and TRBJ1-5, is GAGVSQSPSNKVTEKGKDVELRCDPISGHTALYWYRQSLGQGLEFLIYFQGNSAPDKSGLPSDRFSAERTGGSVSTLTIQRTQQEDSAVYLCASSFRGQPQHFGDGTRLSIL.

The table lists this clone with a few counts. The V call is TRBV10-1, the J call TRBJ1-1, with D unresolved. This CDR3 has 13 residues. In germline, CDR1 is WNHNN, CDR2 SYGVQD (reference sequence). The V and J ends lost 7 bases and 0 bases respectively, with 9 bases between them. DNA of the CDR3: TGCGCCAGCACCGACGGATTGAACACTGAAGCTTTCTTT. It yields the protein CASTDGLNTEAFF.

CDR3 in DNA: TGCGCCACGGGGGAGTTGACGGGCGCGTCGAACTATGGCTACACCTTC. Residues: CATGELTGASNYGYTF. This rearrangement joins TRBV10-2 to TRBJ1-2, with D perhaps TRBD1 (5 bases). CDR3 length: 16 amino acids. V lost 10 bases, J lost 2 bases, and 23 bases lay in between. Germline assignment: CDR1 WSHSY and CDR2 SAAADI.

This clone appeared once. The chain joins TRBV2 to TRBJ1-2; D gene unclear. Per germline, CDR1 SNHLY and CDR2 FYNNEI. Trimming shortened V by 1 base and J by 2 bases, and 8 bases separated the two germline ends. The CDR3 has 14 residues. In nucleotides, the CDR3 is TGTGCCAGCAGTGAAGTAGGAACGAACTATGGCTACACCTTC. Encoded protein: CASSEVGTNYGYTF. The full variable domain, its missing parts supplied by reference TRBV2 and TRBJ1-2, is EPEVTQTPSHQVTQMGQEVILRCVPISNHLYFYWYRQILGQKVEFLVSFYNNEISEKSEIFDDQFSVERPDGSNFTLKIRSTKLEDSAMYFCASSEVGTNYGYTFGSGTRLTVV.

In this sample, this clone turned up once. V usage is TRBV2 and J usage is TRBJ1-5; D is perhaps TRBD1 (5 bases). Germline V gene lookup returns CDR1 SNHLY and CDR2 FYNNEI. There are 14 residues in the CDR3. The V end was cut by 8 bases, the J end by 5 bases, with 16 bases between. The CDR3 sequence is CASAGGGGDQPQHF. The CDR3 bases are TGTGCCAGCGCCGGGGGGGGAGGGGATCAGCCCCAGCATTTT.